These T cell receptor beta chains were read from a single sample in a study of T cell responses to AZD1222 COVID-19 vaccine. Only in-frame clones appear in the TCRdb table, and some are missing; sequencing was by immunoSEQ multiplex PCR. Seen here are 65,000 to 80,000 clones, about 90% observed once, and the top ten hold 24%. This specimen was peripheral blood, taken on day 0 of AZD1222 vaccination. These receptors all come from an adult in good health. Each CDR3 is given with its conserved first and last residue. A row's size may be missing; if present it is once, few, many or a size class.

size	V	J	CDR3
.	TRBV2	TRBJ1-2	CASSVSNYGYTF
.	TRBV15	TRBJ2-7	CATSWARTYEQYF
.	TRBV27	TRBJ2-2	CASSFYGTGNTGELFF
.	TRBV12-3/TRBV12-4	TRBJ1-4	CASRDRVNEKLFF
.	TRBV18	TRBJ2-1	CASSPSGGEQFF
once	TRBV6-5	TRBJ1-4	CASTLSGQGDEKLFF
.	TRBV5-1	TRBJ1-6	CASSGDTDNSPLHF
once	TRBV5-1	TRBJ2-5	CASSLGQPGETQYF
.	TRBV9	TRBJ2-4	CASSVALHRDIQYF
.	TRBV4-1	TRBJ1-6	CASSQDRGGSFSYNSPLHF
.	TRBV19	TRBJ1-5	CASSLRDSNQPQHF
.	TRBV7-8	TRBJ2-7	CASRPQGISLYEQYF
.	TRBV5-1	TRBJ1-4	CASSPRPGQGQLLFF
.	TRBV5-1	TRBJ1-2	CASSLGQGEVYGYTF
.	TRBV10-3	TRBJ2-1	CAISERRLAGEDEQFF
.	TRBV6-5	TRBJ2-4	CASSYSTPPGVNIQYF
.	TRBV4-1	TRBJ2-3	CASSQTSGSTDTQYF
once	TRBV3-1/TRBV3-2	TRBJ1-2	CASSQVGQHYGYTF
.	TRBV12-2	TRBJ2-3	CASRLVWAGGPDTQYF
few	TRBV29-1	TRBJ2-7	CSAGAGGTIGEQYF
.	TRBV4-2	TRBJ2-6	CASSQERAPGANVLTF
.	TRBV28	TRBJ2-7	CASSSGQAKAYEQYF
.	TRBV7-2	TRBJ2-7	CASSLVTAEQYF
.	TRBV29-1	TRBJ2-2	CSGGDRESTGELFF
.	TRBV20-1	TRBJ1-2	CSASAWDRGQKGYTF
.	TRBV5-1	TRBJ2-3	CASSSSGGSTTDTQYF
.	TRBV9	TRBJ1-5	CASGGNQPQHF
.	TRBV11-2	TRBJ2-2	CASSRRDANTGELFF
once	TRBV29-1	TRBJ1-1	CSVVRHPGRGFF
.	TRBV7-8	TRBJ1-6	CASSQRWPSSYNSPLHF
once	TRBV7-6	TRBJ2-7	CASSFGTADGEQYF
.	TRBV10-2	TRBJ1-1	CASSESTGEAFF
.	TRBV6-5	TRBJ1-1	CASRRDRAPDTEAFF
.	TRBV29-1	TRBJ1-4	CSVQTGKEKLFF
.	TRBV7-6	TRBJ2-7	CASSLGVEKNEQYF
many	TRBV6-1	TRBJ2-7	CASSEATGSSYEQYF
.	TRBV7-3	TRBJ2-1	CASSGTPAGNDNEQFF
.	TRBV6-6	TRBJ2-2	CASSYGTLGELFF
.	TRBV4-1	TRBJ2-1	CASSQDSGRALYNEQFF
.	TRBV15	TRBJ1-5	CATSRGAGGNQPQHF
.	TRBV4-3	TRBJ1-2	CASSQEQGTGGGYTF
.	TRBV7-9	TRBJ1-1	CASSVLQGANTEAFF
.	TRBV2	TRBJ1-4	CATRTHFATNEKLFF
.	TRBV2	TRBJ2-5	CASSGLAGMQETQYF
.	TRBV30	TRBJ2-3	CAGEPGGGGTQYF
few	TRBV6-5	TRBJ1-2	CASSPQAPLIYGYTF
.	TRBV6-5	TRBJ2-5	CASIADGETQYF
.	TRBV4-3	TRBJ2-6	CASSQDRVGANVLTF
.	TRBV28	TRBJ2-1	CASGKGGNIYNEQFF
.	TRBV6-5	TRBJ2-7	CASGRLYEQYF